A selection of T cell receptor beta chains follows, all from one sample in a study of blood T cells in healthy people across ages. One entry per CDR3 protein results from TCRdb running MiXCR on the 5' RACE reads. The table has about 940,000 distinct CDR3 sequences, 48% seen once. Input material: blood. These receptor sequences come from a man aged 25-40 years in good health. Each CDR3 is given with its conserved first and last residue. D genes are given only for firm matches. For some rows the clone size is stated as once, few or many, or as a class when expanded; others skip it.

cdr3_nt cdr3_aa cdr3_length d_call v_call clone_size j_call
TGCGCCAGCAGCTTGGATAAGAGTGAAAAACTGTTTTTT CASSLDKSEKLFF 13 . TRBV5-1 . TRBJ1-4
TGTGCCAGCAGCTTAGTGCAGGGGGCTTCCCACGAGCAGTACTTC CASSLVQGASHEQYF 15 TRBD1 TRBV7-9 . TRBJ2-7
TGTGCCAGCAGTGAACAGACCCTGGCCAAAAACATTCAGTACTTC CASSEQTLAKNIQYF 15 . TRBV25-1 few TRBJ2-4
TGTGCCAGCAGCCTCTCGGGGGCGTATGAGCAGTTCTTC CASSLSGAYEQFF 13 . TRBV9 . TRBJ2-1
TGTGCCAGCAGTTTGGTCGAGGGAGCGGGGGGAAAAAACATTCAGTACTTC CASSLVEGAGGKNIQYF 17 TRBD2 TRBV12-3/TRBV12-4 few TRBJ2-4
TGCGCCAGCAGCCCTAAAAAAAGGGACAGTCCAGATACGCAGTATTTT CASSPKKRDSPDTQYF 16 TRBD1 TRBV5-1 few TRBJ2-3
TGCAGTGTAACCGACCTTAATTCACCCCTCCACTTT CSVTDLNSPLHF 12 . TRBV20-1 few TRBJ1-6
TGTGCCAGCAGCTTAGGCGTCGTCACTAATGAAAAACTGTTTTTT CASSLGVVTNEKLFF 15 . TRBV7-2 few TRBJ1-4
TGTGCCAGCAAAGGGGGGACCACCTACAATGAGCAGTACTTC CASKGGTTYNEQYF 14 . TRBV6-5 . TRBJ2-7
TGTGCCACCAGCAGCCCAGGTCAAAAGCAGTATTTT CATSSPGQKQYF 12 . TRBV15 . TRBJ2-3
TGCAGTGCTAGAGCGCCCAGCGGGGGTTGGACAGATACGCAGTATTTT CSARAPSGGWTDTQYF 16 TRBD2 TRBV20-1 . TRBJ2-3
TGTGCCAGCAGCCTCCGACACGTAACTAACTATGGCTACACCTTC CASSLRHVTNYGYTF 15 . TRBV7-2 . TRBJ1-2
TGCAGCGCTCGGGACATCAACATTCAGTACTTC CSARDINIQYF 11 . TRBV29-1 . TRBJ2-4
TGTGCCAGCAGTGACTCACCGACAGGGGAGAAGGGGAATGAGCAGTTCTTC CASSDSPTGEKGNEQFF 17 TRBD1 TRBV6-4 . TRBJ2-1
TGCGCCAGCAGCCTCACAGGGGCGAACACAGATACGCAGTATTTT CASSLTGANTDTQYF 15 TRBD1 TRBV4-1 many TRBJ2-3
TGTGCCAGCAGGACAGGTCCCCTCTCCTACGAGCAGTACTTC CASRTGPLSYEQYF 14 . TRBV6-7 . TRBJ2-7
TGTGCCAGCAGCGTAGATGGGAGGGACAATGAGCAGTTCTTC CASSVDGRDNEQFF 14 TRBD2 TRBV9 few TRBJ2-1
TGTGCCAGCAGCCCCGGGTCTACACGGCAGCCCCAGCATTTT CASSPGSTRQPQHF 14 . TRBV7-2 . TRBJ1-5
TGCGCCAGCAGCTTCGACATCTACGAGCAGTACTTC CASSFDIYEQYF 12 . TRBV5-1 . TRBJ2-7
TGCGCCAGCAGCCAAGCTGTCCTAGCGGGGGCTAAAGCCCTTCCCACCTACGAGCAGTACTTC CASSQAVLAGAKALPTYEQYF 21 TRBD2 TRBV4-1 . TRBJ2-7
TGCAGCTCATCTAGGACCTCTAATTGGGCTACGCAGTATTTT CSSSRTSNWATQYF 14 . TRBV29-1 . TRBJ2-3
TGTGCCAGCAGTTACACTAGCGGGGTATTTGGGCTGACCAAAAACATTCAGTACTTC CASSYTSGVFGLTKNIQYF 19 TRBD2 TRBV6-5 many TRBJ2-4
TGTGCCGGGGGGAACGGCCAAGAGACCCAGTACTTC CAGGNGQETQYF 12 . TRBV10-3 few TRBJ2-5
TGCAGTGCTAGAGATTCGCAGTCAGGCTACACCTTC CSARDSQSGYTF 12 . TRBV20-1 few TRBJ1-2
TGCGCCAGCAGCTTGGCGGGACAGGGGGCGAGGGGACTAGCCAAAAACATTCAGTACTTC CASSLAGQGARGLAKNIQYF 20 TRBD1 TRBV5-1 many TRBJ2-4
TGTGCCACCAGCAGAGATCCCGTATTCGGCCACGCGGGGGGCTACACCTTC CATSRDPVFGHAGGYTF 17 . TRBV15 few TRBJ1-2
TGTGCCAGCAGCCCCTTCCTCCTCAATGAGCAGTTCTTC CASSPFLLNEQFF 13 . TRBV7-9 . TRBJ2-1
TGTGCCAGCAGTTTTGGCGGCTCTAGCACAGATACGCAGTATTTT CASSFGGSSTDTQYF 15 . TRBV28 few TRBJ2-3
TGTGCCAGCAGCCTAGAGGAGCGGACCCAGTACTTC CASSLEERTQYF 12 . TRBV28 . TRBJ2-5
TGTGCCAGCAGCTTAGGAGGGGGGACAGGTCAAGAGACCCAGTACTTC CASSLGGGTGQETQYF 16 TRBD1 TRBV11-2 . TRBJ2-5
TGTGCCAGCAGTATTCAGGGGGATAATCAGCCCCAGCATTTT CASSIQGDNQPQHF 14 TRBD1 TRBV12-3/TRBV12-4 few TRBJ1-5
TGTGCCAGCAGTCCCCCCCAGCGGGTCGCCGAGCAGTACTTC CASSPPQRVAEQYF 14 . TRBV28 few TRBJ2-7
TGCAGCGTCCACAGGAACACCGGGGAGCTGTTTTTT CSVHRNTGELFF 12 . TRBV29-1 . TRBJ2-2
TGCAGTGCTAGAGATGTCCGGACTAGCGGGGGGATTTTCGAGACCCAGTACTTC CSARDVRTSGGIFETQYF 18 TRBD2 TRBV20-1 . TRBJ2-5
TGTGCCAGCAGTGACACCGGGACATTCAGTGGCTACACCTTC CASSDTGTFSGYTF 14 . TRBV12-3/TRBV12-4 few TRBJ1-2
TGTGCCAGCAGCTTGACAGTGGACAATGAGCAGTTCTTC CASSLTVDNEQFF 13 . TRBV5-6 . TRBJ2-1
TGTGCCAGCAGCCCGGTTAACTCCTACGAGCAGTACTTC CASSPVNSYEQYF 13 . TRBV14 . TRBJ2-7
TGTGCCAGCAGCCCGCCGGGGTCGGCCCACAATGAGCAGTACTTC CASSPPGSAHNEQYF 15 . TRBV7-9 . TRBJ2-7
TGTGCCAGCAGTGCCCTGCTAGCGGGGGATTACGAGCAGTACTTC CASSALLAGDYEQYF 15 TRBD2 TRBV28 few TRBJ2-7
TGTGCCAGCAGCTTACCATTCAGACAGCGCGGGGGGACCCAGTACTTC CASSLPFRQRGGTQYF 16 TRBD2 TRBV7-9 . TRBJ2-5
TGCGGGGGAAGGCCCCCAAACCGTGAAAAACTGTTTTTT CGGRPPNREKLFF 13 . TRBV20-1 . TRBJ1-4
TGCAGTGCTAGAGAGCCAATGACACGAGGGAATTCACCCCTCCACTTT CSAREPMTRGNSPLHF 16 . TRBV20-1 . TRBJ1-6
TGTGCCAGCTCACCAAGGGACAGGGGGAGCACAGATACGCAGTATTTT CASSPRDRGSTDTQYF 16 TRBD1 TRBV18 . TRBJ2-3
TGTGCCAGCAGCGAGAGCGGGGTCACGCAGTATTTT CASSESGVTQYF 12 TRBD2 TRBV3-1 few TRBJ2-3
TGCAGTGCCAGACTAGCGGGAGACTACGAGCAGTACTTC CSARLAGDYEQYF 13 TRBD2 TRBV20-1 . TRBJ2-7